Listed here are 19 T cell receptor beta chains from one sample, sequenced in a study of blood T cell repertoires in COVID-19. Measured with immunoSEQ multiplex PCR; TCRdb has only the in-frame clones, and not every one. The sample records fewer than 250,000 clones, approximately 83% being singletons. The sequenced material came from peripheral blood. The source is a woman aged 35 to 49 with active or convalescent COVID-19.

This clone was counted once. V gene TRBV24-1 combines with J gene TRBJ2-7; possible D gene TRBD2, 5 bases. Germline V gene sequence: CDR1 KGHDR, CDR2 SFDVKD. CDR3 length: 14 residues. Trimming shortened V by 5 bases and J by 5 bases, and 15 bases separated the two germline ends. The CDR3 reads CATSGFPGIDEQYF. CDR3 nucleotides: TGTGCCACCAGTGGATTCCCCGGGATCGACGAGCAGTACTTC.

This CDR3 reads CASSYAGEAGYGYTF. DNA for the CDR3: TGTGCCAGCAGTTACGCGGGGGAGGCTGGCTATGGCTACACCTTC. The chain employs TRBV6-2 or TRBV6-3 and TRBJ1-2; D may be TRBD1 (5 bases). V lost 2 bases to trimming and J lost 4 bases, with 14 bases between them. Germline V lookup: CDR1 MNHEY, CDR2 SVGEGT. The CDR3 contains 15 residues.

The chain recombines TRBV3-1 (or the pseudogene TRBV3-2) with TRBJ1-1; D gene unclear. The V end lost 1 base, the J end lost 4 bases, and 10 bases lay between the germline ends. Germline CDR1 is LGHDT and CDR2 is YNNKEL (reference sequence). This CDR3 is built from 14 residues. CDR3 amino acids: CASSQVVQATEAFF. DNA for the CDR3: TGTGCCAGCAGCCAAGTTGTCCAGGCCACTGAAGCTTTCTTT.

CDR3 sequence (DNA): TGCAGCGTGGGACAGGGAAATGAAAAACTGTTTTTT. It yields the protein CSVGQGNEKLFF. The V call is TRBV29-1, the J call TRBJ1-4; 9 nucleotides agree with TRBD1. With V trimmed by 6 bases and J by 5 bases, 1 base remained unmatched. CDR3 length equals 12 residues. CDR1 is SQVTM and CDR2 is ANQGSEA in the germline V gene.

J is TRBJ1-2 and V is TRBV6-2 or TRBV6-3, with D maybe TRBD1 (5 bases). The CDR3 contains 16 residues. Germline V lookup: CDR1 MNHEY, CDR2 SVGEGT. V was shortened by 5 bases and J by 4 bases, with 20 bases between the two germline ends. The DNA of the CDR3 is TGTGCCAGCAGTCGGGAGGGACCCCGACGGGGCTATGGCTACACCTTC. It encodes CASSREGPRRGYGYTF.

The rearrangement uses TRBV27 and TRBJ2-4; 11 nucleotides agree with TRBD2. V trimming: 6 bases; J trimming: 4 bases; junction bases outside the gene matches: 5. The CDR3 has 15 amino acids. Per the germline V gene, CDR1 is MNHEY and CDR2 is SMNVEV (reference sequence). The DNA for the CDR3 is TGTGCCAGCAGAAGTCTAGCGGGAGGAAAAAACATTCAGTACTTC. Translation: CASRSLAGGKNIQYF.

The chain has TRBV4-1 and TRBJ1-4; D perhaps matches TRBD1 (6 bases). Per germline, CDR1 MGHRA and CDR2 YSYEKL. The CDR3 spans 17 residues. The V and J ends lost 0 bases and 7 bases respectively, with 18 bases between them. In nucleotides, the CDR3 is TGCGCCAGCAGCCAAGATAAAGGGGAACAGGGAAGTGAAAAACTGTTTTTT. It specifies CASSQDKGEQGSEKLFF.

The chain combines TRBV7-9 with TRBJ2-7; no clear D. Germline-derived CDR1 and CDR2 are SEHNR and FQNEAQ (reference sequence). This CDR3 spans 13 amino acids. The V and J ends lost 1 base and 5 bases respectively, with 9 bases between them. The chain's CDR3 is CASSLENRDEQYF. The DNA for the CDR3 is TGTGCCAGCAGCTTAGAAAACAGAGACGAGCAGTACTTC.

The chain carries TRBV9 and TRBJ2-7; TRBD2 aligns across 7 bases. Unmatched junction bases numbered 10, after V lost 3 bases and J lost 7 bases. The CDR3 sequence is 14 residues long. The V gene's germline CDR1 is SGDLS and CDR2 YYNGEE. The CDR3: CASSAGAGVKEQYF. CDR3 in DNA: TGTGCCAGCAGCGCCGGGGCGGGGGTTAAGGAGCAGTACTTC.

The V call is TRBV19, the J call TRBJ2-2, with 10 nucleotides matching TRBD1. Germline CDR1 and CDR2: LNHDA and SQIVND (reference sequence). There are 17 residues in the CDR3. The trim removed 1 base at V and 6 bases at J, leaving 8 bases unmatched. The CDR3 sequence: CASSIGPDRGMAGELFF. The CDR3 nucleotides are TGTGCCAGTAGTATAGGCCCGGACAGGGGGATGGCCGGGGAGCTGTTTTTT.

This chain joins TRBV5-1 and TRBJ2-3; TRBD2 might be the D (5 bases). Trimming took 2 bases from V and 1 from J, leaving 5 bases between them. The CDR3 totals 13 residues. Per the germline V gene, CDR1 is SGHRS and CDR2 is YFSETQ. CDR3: CASSFGGTDTQYF. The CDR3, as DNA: TGCGCCAGCAGCTTCGGGGGCACAGATACGCAGTATTTT.

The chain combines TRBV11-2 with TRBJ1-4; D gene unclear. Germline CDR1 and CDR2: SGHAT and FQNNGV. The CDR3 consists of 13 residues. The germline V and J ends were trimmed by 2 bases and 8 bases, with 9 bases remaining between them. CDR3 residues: CASSLSLYEKLFF. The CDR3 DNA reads TGTGCCAGCAGCTTATCCCTATACGAAAAACTGTTTTTT.

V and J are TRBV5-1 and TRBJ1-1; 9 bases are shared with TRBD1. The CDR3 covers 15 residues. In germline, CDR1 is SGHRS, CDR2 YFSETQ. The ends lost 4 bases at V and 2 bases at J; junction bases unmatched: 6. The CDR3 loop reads CASSPSGQGNTEAFF. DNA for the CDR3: TGCGCCAGCAGCCCCTCGGGACAGGGCAACACTGAAGCTTTCTTT.

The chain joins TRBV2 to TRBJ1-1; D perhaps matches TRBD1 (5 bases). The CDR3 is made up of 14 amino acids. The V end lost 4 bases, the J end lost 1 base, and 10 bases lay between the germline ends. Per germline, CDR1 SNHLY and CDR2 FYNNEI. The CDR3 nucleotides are TGTGCCAGCAGTGTAGACAGTGGGAACACTGAAGCTTTCTTT. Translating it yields CASSVDSGNTEAFF.

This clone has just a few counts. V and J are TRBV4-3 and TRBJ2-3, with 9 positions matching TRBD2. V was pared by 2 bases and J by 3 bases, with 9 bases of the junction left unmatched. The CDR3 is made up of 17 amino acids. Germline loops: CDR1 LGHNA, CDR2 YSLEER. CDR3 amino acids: CASSQRRASGATDTQYF. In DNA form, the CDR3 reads TGCGCCAGCAGCCAACGAAGGGCTAGCGGGGCTACAGATACGCAGTATTTT.

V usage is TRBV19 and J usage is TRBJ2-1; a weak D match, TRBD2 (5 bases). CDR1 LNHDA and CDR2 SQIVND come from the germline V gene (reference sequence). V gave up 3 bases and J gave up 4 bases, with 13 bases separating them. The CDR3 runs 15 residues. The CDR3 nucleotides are TGTGCCAGTAGTATGCCCGGGGTGGGATACAATGAGCAGTTCTTC. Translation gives CASSMPGVGYNEQFF.

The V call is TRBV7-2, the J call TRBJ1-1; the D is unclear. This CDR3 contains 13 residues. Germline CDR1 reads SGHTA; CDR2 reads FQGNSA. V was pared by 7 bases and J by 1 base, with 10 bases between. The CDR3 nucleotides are TGTGCCAGCACCCGAGGCGGGAACACTGAAGCTTTCTTT. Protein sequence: CASTRGGNTEAFF.

CDR3 nucleotide sequence: TGTGCCAGCGGGAGTACGGGCTCCTATAATTCACCCCTCCACTTT. It is translated as CASGSTGSYNSPLHF. The chain couples TRBV28 to TRBJ1-6; no reliable D call. The germline V gene has CDR1 MDHEN and CDR2 SYDVKM. The CDR3 contains 15 residues. V was shortened by 8 bases and J by 0 bases, with 11 bases between the two germline ends.

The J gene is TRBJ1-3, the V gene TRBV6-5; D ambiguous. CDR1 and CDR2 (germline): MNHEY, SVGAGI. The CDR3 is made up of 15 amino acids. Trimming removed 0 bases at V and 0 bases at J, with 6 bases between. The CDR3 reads CASSYSPLSGNTIYF. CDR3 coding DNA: TGTGCCAGCAGTTACTCCCCACTCTCTGGAAACACCATATATTTT.